The 19 T cell receptor beta chains listed next were all sequenced from one sample in a study of neoadjuvant anti-PD-1 for oral cavity cancer. Some clones are missing from TCRdb's copy, which holds only in-frame ones; the method was immunoSEQ multiplex PCR. The data show about 72,000 clones, approximately 84% seen once. The time point is: after neoadjuvant nivolumab, at surgical resection. Sequenced material: PBMCs, taken after nivolumab (anti-PD-1) treatment. Receptors were obtained from a person aged 40 to 85 with oral cavity squamous cell carcinoma.

The chain links TRBV6-5 to TRBJ1-1; D may be TRBD1 (5 bases). CDR3 size: 15 residues. V was trimmed by 5 bases and J by 5 bases, leaving 18 bases between them. Germline V gene lookup returns CDR1 MNHEY and CDR2 SVGAGI. The CDR3 loop is CASSRAGPGKTEAFF. The DNA of the CDR3 is TGTGCCAGCAGTCGGGCGGGACCTGGAAAGACTGAAGCTTTCTTT.

The chain links TRBV7-3 to TRBJ1-5; D is uncertain. Trimming took off 1 base at V and 4 bases at J, with 5 bases between the two ends. The germline CDR1 and CDR2 sequences are SGHTA and FQGTGA. The CDR3 covers 13 residues. For the CDR3, the DNA is TGTGCCAGCAGCTTAAATTCTAATCAGCCCCAGCATTTT. Translation: CASSLNSNQPQHF.

This chain uses TRBV6-5 with TRBJ2-1; D unclear. CDR3 length equals 13 residues. The V and J ends lost 7 bases and 3 bases respectively, with 10 bases between them. The V gene's germline CDR1 is MNHEY and CDR2 SVGAGI. In DNA, the CDR3 is TGTGCCAGCACCGATGGGGTCTACAATGAGCAGTTCTTC. This encodes CASTDGVYNEQFF.

The chain has TRBV14 and TRBJ1-1, with D hard to call. Between the trimmed V and J ends, which lost 1 base and 11 bases, there was a span of 14 bases. Germline lookup yields CDR1 SGHDN and CDR2 FVKESK. The CDR3 contains 13 residues. The CDR3 bases are TGTGCCAGCAGCCAAGGCCTTGAGGTGAGCGCTTTCTTT. Translating it yields CASSQGLEVSAFF.

V usage is TRBV28 and J usage is TRBJ1-2, with D uncertain. In germline, CDR1 is MDHEN, CDR2 SYDVKM. V lost 1 base and J 2 bases, leaving 8 bases between the germline ends. CDR3 length: 14 residues. CDR3 bases: TGTGCCAGCAGTTTATCACAGACCAACTATGGCTACACCTTC. Encoded protein: CASSLSQTNYGYTF.

The sample holds one count of this clone. This rearrangement joins TRBV7-9 to TRBJ1-1, with D uncertain. Trimming cost V 2 bases and J 1 base, with 8 bases left between them. Germline-derived CDR1 and CDR2 are SEHNR and FQNEAQ (reference sequence). CDR3 size: 14 residues. Written as DNA, the CDR3 is TGTGCCAGCAGCTTATTCATAGAGAACACTGAAGCTTTCTTT. Residues: CASSLFIENTEAFF.

Note on this clone: The sample has other DNA sequences that encode this CDR3 too. The chain employs TRBV10-2 and TRBJ2-7, with 7 bases identical to TRBD2. The CDR3 is 12 residues long. J was trimmed by 3 bases and V by 6 bases; bases with no gene match: 2. CDR1 is WSHSY and CDR2 is SAAADI in the germline V gene. CDR3 bases: TGCGCCAGCAGCTCTAGCGGCTACGAGCAGTACTTC. Translated: CASSSSGYEQYF.

This clone was seen once. The chain employs TRBV28 and TRBJ2-7; TRBD1 matches 7 bases. The CDR3 spans 13 residues. Germline CDR1 reads MDHEN; CDR2 reads SYDVKM. V lost 6 bases, J lost 4 bases, and 6 bases stayed unmatched. CDR3 DNA sequence: TGTGCCAGCAGGACCGGGACAGCGTACGAGCAGTACTTC. Translating gives CASRTGTAYEQYF.

The rearrangement links TRBV5-1 to TRBJ2-5; no clear D. CDR1 and CDR2 from the germline V gene are SGHRS and YFSETQ. This CDR3 comprises 12 residues. The V end was cut by 7 bases, the J end by 4 bases, with 11 bases between. In nucleotides, the CDR3 is TGCGCCAGCTACTCCCTGATAGAGACCCAGTACTTC. This encodes CASYSLIETQYF. Based on the CDR3 plus reference TRBV5-1 and TRBJ2-5, the full variable domain is KAGVTQTPRYLIKTRGQQVTLSCSPISGHRSVSWYQQTPGQGLQFLFEYFSETQRNKGNFPGRFSGRQFSNSRSEMNVSTLELGDSALYLCASYSLIETQYFGPGTRLLVL.

V and J are TRBV28 and TRBJ2-7; unclear D gene. The germline V gene has CDR1 MDHEN and CDR2 SYDVKM. CDR3 length equals 14 residues. V dropped 5 bases and J dropped 0 bases, with 11 bases sitting between them. This CDR3 reads CASSLLVPSYEQYF. Written as DNA, the CDR3 is TGTGCCAGCAGTCTTTTGGTCCCCTCCTACGAGCAGTACTTC.

The V and J genes are TRBV6-5 and TRBJ1-5; weak D call: TRBD1 (5 bases). V was cut by 4 bases and J by 4 bases, with 8 bases left in between. The CDR3 contains 13 residues. CDR1 is MNHEY and CDR2 is SVGAGI in the germline V gene. This CDR3 reads CASSFEGNQPQHF. As DNA, the CDR3 is TGTGCCAGCAGTTTTGAGGGGAATCAGCCCCAGCATTTT.

The chain links TRBV10-3 to TRBJ1-1; 8 positions match TRBD1. Germline assignment: CDR1 ENHRY and CDR2 SYGVKD. The length of the CDR3 is 13 residues. Losses at the gene ends were 7 bases for V and 7 bases for J; bases not matched to a gene: 8. The CDR3 DNA reads TGTGCCATCACGGCAGGGGGCCTCGGTGAAGCTTTCTTT. Protein: CAITAGGLGEAFF.

This clone was seen a single time. This rearrangement joins TRBV9 to TRBJ1-5; 8 bases map to TRBD1. Trimming took 4 bases from V and 0 from J; bases not matched to a gene: 3. There are 15 residues in the CDR3. Germline CDR1 and CDR2: SGDLS and YYNGEE. The CDR3 DNA reads as TGTGCCAGCAGCTCGGGACAGGATAGCAATCAGCCCCAGCATTTT. It codes for CASSSGQDSNQPQHF.

This chain links TRBV30 with TRBJ1-1; D unclear. V lost 3 bases, J lost 0 bases, and 8 bases lay in between. The CDR3 extends over 13 amino acids. Germline CDR1 and CDR2: GTSNPN and SVGIG (reference sequence). The CDR3 DNA reads TGTGCCTGGAGAGGTGGGGTGAACACTGAAGCTTTCTTT. Its protein product is CAWRGGVNTEAFF.

In this sample, this clone turned up once. The gene calls are TRBV11-2 and TRBJ2-2; TRBD2 is a possible D gene (6 bases). CDR3 length equals 15 residues. CDR1 is SGHAT, CDR2 FQNNGV, per germline. Trimming took 3 bases from V and 2 from J, leaving 10 bases between them. CDR3 DNA: TGTGCCAGCAGCTTTGGGACTTCCAACACCGGGGAGCTGTTTTTT. Its protein product is CASSFGTSNTGELFF.

This clone was observed a single time. This chain joins TRBV5-1 and TRBJ1-1, with 9 bases identical to TRBD1. The CDR3 is 18 amino acids. The germline V gene encodes CDR1 SGHRS and CDR2 YFSETQ. Trimming took 6 bases from V and 0 from J; bases not matched to a gene: 15. The CDR3 DNA reads as TGCGCCAGCATTATAAGATACCGGGACAGGGCAATGAACACTGAAGCTTTCTTT. It codes for CASIIRYRDRAMNTEAFF. Full variable domain (remainder filled in from reference TRBV5-1 and TRBJ1-1): KAGVTQTPRYLIKTRGQQVTLSCSPISGHRSVSWYQQTPGQGLQFLFEYFSETQRNKGNFPGRFSGRQFSNSRSEMNVSTLELGDSALYLCASIIRYRDRAMNTEAFFGQGTRLTVV.

This chain joins TRBV7-9 and TRBJ2-3; tentative D call: TRBD1 (6 bases). The CDR3 consists of 15 residues. The germline V gene has CDR1 SEHNR and CDR2 FQNEAQ (reference sequence). The germline V and J ends were trimmed by 5 bases and 5 bases, with 17 bases remaining between them. In DNA, the CDR3 is TGTGCCAGCAGCCAGGGGCAGGGCGGAAGAGATACGCAGTATTTT. Its protein is CASSQGQGGRDTQYF.

The chain employs TRBV7-2 and TRBJ2-5; D is possibly TRBD2 (6 bases). Germline CDR1 and CDR2: SGHTA and FQGNSA. This CDR3 has 14 amino acids. The V end was cut by 7 bases, the J end by 4 bases, with 16 bases between. The CDR3 DNA sequence: TGTGCCAGCATCCCGGAGGGGATGGTAGAGACCCAGTACTTC. It translates to CASIPEGMVETQYF.

The CDR3 is CASSLGGGLTGELFF. The CDR3 DNA reads TGTGCCAGCTCCCTCGGGGGGGGATTAACCGGGGAGCTGTTTTTT. This rearrangement joins TRBV6-5 to TRBJ2-2; TRBD2 agrees at 8 bases. The CDR3 length is 15 residues. Trimming took 8 bases from V and 5 from J; bases not matched to a gene: 10. CDR1 and CDR2 from the germline V gene are MNHEY and SVGAGI.